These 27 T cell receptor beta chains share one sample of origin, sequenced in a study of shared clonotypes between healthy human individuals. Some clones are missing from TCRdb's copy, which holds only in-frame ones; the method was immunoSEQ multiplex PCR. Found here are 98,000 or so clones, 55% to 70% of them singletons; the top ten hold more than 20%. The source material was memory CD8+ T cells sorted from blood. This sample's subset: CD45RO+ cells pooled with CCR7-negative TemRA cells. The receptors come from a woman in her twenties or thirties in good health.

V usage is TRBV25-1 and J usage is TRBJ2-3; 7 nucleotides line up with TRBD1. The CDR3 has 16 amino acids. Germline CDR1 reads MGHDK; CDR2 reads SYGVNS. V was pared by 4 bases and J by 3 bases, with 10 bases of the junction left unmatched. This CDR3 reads CASSGQGAGSTDTQYF. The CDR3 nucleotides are TGTGCCAGCAGTGGACAGGGCGCGGGTAGTACAGATACGCAGTATTTT. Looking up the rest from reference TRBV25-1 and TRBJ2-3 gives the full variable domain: EADIYQTPRYLVIGTGKKITLECSQTMGHDKMYWYQQDPGMELHLIHYSYGVNSTEKGDLSSESTVSRIRTEHFPLTLESARPSHTSQYLCASSGQGAGSTDTQYFGPGTRLTVL.

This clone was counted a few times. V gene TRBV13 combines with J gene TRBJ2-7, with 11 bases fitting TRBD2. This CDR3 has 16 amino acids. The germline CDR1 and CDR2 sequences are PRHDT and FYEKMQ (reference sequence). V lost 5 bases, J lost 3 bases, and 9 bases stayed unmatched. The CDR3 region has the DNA TGTGCCAGCAGCGACCATAGCGGGAGGGCGTACTACGAGCAGTACTTC. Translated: CASSDHSGRAYYEQYF.

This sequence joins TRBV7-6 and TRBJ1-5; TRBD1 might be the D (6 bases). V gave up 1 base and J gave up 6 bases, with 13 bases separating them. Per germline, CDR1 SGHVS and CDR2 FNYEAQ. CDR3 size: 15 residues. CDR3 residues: CASSLGFRGGQPQHF. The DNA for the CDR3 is TGTGCCAGCAGCTTAGGGTTCAGGGGCGGTCAGCCCCAGCATTTT.

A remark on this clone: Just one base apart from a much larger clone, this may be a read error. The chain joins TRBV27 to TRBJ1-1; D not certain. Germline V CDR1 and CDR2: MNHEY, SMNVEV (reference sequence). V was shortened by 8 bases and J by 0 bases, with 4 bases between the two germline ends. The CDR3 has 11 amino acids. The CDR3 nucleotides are TGTGCCAGCGGACTGAACACTGAAGCTTTCTTT. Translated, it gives CASGLNTEAFF.

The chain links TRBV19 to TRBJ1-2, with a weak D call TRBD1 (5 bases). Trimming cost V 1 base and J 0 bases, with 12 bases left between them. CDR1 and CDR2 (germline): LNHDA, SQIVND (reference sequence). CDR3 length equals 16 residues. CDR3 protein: CASSIVWGSPNYGYTF. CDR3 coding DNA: TGTGCCAGTAGTATAGTTTGGGGCAGCCCTAACTATGGCTACACCTTC.

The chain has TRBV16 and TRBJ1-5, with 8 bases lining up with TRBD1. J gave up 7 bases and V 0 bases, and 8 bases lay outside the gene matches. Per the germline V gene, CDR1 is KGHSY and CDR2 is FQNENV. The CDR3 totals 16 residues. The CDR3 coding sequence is TGTGCCAGCAGCCAATCGGCAGGGGGCGCGGGACAGCCCCAGCATTTT. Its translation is CASSQSAGGAGQPQHF.

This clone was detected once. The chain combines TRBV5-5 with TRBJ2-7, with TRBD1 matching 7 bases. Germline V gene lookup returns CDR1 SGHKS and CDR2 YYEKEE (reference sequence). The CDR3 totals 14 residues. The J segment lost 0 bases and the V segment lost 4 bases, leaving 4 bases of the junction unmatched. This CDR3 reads CASSHGTDSYEQYF. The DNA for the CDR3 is TGTGCCAGCAGCCACGGGACAGACTCCTACGAGCAGTACTTC.

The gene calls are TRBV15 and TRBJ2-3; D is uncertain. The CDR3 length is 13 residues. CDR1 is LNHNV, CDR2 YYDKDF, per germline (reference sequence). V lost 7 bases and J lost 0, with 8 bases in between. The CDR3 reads CATNRASTDTQYF. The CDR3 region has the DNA TGTGCCACCAACCGGGCTAGCACAGATACGCAGTATTTT.

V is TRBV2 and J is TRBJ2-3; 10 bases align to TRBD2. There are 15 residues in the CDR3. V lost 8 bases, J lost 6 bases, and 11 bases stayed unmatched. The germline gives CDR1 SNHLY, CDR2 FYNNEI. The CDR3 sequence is CASQWRTSGIDTQYF. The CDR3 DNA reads TGTGCCAGCCAGTGGCGAACTAGCGGGATCGATACGCAGTATTTT.

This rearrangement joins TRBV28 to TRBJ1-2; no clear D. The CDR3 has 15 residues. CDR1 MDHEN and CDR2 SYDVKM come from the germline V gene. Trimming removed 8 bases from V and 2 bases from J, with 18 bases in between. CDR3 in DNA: TGTGCCAGCGACTTAAAGGGAGGGATCAACTATGGCTACACCTTC. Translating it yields CASDLKGGINYGYTF.

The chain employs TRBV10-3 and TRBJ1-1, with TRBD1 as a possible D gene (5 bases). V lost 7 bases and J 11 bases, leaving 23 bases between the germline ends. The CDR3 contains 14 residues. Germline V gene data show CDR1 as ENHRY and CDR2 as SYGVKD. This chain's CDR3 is CAINWENAKWGAFF. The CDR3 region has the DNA TGTGCCATCAATTGGGAAAACGCCAAATGGGGGGCTTTCTTT.

CDR3 sequence: CASSYLASGQETQYF. For the CDR3, the DNA is TGTGCCAGCAGTTACCTCGCTAGCGGCCAAGAGACCCAGTACTTC. The V and J genes are TRBV6-5 and TRBJ2-5; 7 bases fit TRBD2. V shed 2 bases, J shed 1 base, and the junction held 4 bases outside the gene matches. Germline-derived CDR1 and CDR2 are MNHEY and SVGAGI. The CDR3 is 15 residues long.

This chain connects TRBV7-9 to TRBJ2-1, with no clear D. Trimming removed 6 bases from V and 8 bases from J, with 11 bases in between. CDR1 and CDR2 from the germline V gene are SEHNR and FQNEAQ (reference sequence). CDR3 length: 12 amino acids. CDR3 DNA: TGTGCCAGCAGTGACCCACGCGATGAGCAGTTCTTC. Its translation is CASSDPRDEQFF. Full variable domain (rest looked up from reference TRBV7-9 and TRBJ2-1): DTGVSQNPRHKITKRGQNVTFRCDPISEHNRLYWYRQTLGQGPEFLTYFQNEAQLEKSRLLSDRFSAERPKGSFSTLEIQRTEQGDSAMYLCASSDPRDEQFFGPGTRLTVL.

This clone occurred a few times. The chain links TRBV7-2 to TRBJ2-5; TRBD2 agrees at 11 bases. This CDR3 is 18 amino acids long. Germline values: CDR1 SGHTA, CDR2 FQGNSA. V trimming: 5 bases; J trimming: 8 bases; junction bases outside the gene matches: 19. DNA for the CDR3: TGTGCCAGCAGCGGGGGACTAGCGGACAGGAGGTCCATGGGAACCCAGTACTTC. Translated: CASSGGLADRRSMGTQYF.

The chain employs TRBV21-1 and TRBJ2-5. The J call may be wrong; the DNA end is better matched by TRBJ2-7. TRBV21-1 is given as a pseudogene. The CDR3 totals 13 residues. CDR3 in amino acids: CASSTTNTHEQYF. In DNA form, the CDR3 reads TGTGCCAGCAGCACGACCAATACACACGAGCAGTACTTC.

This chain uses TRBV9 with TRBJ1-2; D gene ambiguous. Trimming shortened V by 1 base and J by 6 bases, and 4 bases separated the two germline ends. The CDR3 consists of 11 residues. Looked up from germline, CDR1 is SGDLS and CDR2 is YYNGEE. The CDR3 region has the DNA TGTGCCAGCAGCGTAAATGATGGCTACACCTTC. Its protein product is CASSVNDGYTF.

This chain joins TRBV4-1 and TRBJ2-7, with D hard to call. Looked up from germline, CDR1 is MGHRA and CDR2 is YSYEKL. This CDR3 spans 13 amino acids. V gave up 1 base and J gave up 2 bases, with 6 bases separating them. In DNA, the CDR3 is TGCGCCAGCAGCCAAGTGTCTGCCTACGAGCAGTACTTC. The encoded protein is CASSQVSAYEQYF.

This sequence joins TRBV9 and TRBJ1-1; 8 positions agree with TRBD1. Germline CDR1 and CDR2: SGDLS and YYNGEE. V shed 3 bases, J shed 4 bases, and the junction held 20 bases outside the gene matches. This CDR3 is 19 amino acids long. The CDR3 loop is CASSAITRTGTWCGTEAFF. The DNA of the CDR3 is TGTGCCAGCAGCGCCATCACCCGGACAGGGACGTGGTGTGGCACTGAAGCTTTCTTT. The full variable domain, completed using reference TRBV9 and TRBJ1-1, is DSGVTQTPKHLITATGQRVTLRCSPRSGDLSVYWYQQSLDQGLQFLIQYYNGEERAKGNILERFSAQQFPDLHSELNLSSLELGDSALYFCASSAITRTGTWCGTEAFFGQGTRLTVV.

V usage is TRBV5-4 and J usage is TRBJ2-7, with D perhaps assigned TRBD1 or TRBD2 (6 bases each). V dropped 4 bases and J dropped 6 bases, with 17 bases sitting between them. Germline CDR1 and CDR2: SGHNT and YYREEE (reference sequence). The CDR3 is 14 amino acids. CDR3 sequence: CASSEVGRGGEQYF. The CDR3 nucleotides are TGTGCCAGCAGCGAGGTGGGCAGGGGAGGCGAGCAGTACTTC.

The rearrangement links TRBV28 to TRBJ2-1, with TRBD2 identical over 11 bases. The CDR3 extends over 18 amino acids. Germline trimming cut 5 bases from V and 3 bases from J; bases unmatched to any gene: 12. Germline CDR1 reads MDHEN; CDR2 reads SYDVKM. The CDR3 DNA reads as TGTGCCAGCAGTCCGAGGTCACTAACTAGCGGGAGCTACAATGAGCAGTTCTTC. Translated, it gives CASSPRSLTSGSYNEQFF.

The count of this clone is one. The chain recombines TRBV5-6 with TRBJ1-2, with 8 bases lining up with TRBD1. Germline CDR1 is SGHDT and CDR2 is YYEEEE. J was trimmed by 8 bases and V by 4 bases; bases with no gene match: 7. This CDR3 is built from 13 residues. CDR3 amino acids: CASSTWTGNGYTF. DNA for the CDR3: TGTGCCAGCAGCACCTGGACAGGGAACGGCTACACCTTC.

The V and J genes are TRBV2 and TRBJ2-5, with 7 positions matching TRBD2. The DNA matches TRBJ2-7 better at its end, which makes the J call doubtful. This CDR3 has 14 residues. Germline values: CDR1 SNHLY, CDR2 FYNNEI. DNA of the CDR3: TGTGCCAGCAGTGCGGGGGGAGGAGCCTACGAGCAGTACTTC. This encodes CASSAGGGAYEQYF.

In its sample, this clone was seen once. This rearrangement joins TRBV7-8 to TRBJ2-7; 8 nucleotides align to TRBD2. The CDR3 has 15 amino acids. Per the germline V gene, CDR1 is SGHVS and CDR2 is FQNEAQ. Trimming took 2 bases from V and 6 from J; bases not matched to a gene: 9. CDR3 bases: TGTGCCAGCAGCTTAATTGGGACTAGTCTCGGCGAGCAGTACTTC. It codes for CASSLIGTSLGEQYF.

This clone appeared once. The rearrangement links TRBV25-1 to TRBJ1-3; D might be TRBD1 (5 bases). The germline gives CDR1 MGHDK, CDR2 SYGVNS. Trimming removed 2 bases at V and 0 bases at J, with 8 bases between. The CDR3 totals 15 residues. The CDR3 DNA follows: TGTGCCAGCAGTGAACAGGGAAGCTCTGGAAACACCATATATTTT. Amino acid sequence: CASSEQGSSGNTIYF.

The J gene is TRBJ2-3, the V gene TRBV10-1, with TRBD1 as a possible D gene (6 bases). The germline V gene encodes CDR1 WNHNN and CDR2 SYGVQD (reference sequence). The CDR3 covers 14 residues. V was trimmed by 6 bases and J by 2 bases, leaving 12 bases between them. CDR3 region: CASSEDSSTDTQYF. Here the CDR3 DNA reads TGCGCCAGCAGCGAGGACAGCTCCACAGATACGCAGTATTTT.

The CDR3 DNA is TGTGCCAGCAGCTTTCTTCCTGGACAGGGAAATGAGCAGTTCTTC. Translating it yields CASSFLPGQGNEQFF. The chain carries TRBV7-6 and TRBJ2-1; 8 nucleotides agree with TRBD1. The CDR3 has 15 residues. The V gene's germline CDR1 is SGHVS and CDR2 FNYEAQ. V was clipped by 3 bases and J by 7 bases; unmatched bases: 8. The full variable domain, completed using reference TRBV7-6 and TRBJ2-1, is GAGVSQSPRYKVTKRGQDVALRCDPISGHVSLYWYRQALGQGPEFLTYFNYEAQQDKSGLPNDRFSAERPEGSISTLTIQRTEQRDSAMYRCASSFLPGQGNEQFFGPGTRLTVL.

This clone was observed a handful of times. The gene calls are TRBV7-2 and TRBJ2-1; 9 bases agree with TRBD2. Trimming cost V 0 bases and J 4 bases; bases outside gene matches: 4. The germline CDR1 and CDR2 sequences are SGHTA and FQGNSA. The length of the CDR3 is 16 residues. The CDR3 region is CASSLASGGEYNEQFF. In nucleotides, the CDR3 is TGTGCCAGCAGCTTAGCTAGCGGGGGCGAGTACAATGAGCAGTTCTTC.